These T cell receptor beta chains were read from a single sample in a study of CD4 T cells in relation to SARS-CoV-2 and coronaviruses. Antigens of these TCRs are unknown. Method: immunoSEQ multiplex PCR; TCRdb's copy keeps in-frame clones and lacks some. Of about 36,000 clones listed, about 80% are singletons. The source material was naive CD4+ T cells from PBMCs, cultured in vitro. Every receptor here comes from an adult with COVID-19. CDR3s include the opening cysteine and the closing phenylalanine or tryptophan. D genes are given only for firm matches. Not all rows give a size; the values are once, few, many and, for expanded clones, a class.

V gene	clone size	D gene	J gene	CDR3 protein	CDR3 DNA
TRBV6-5	-	TRBD1	TRBJ2-7	CASSSPGQRHEQYF	TGTGCCAGCAGTTCTCCGGGACAGAGGCACGAGCAGTACTTC
TRBV3-1/TRBV3-2	-	-	TRBJ1-3	CASSQDGSSGNTIYF	TGTGCCAGCAGCCAGGACGGCAGCTCTGGAAACACCATATATTTT
TRBV4-1	-	TRBD1	TRBJ1-2	CASRRQGRPDGYTF	TGCGCCAGCCGCAGACAGGGGCGGCCTGATGGCTACACCTTC
TRBV27	-	TRBD1	TRBJ2-4	CASSPGTGRAKNIQYF	TGTGCCAGCAGTCCGGGGACAGGGCGAGCCAAAAACATTCAGTACTTC
TRBV28	-	-	TRBJ2-5	CASSWSGLQETQYF	TGTGCCAGCAGTTGGTCAGGCCTGCAAGAGACCCAGTACTTC
TRBV5-6	few	TRBD2	TRBJ2-2	CASSLGAGAYTGELFF	TGTGCCAGCAGCTTGGGAGCGGGAGCGTACACCGGGGAGCTGTTTTTT
TRBV6-2/TRBV6-3	-	-	TRBJ2-7	CASSLPYEQYF	TGTGCCAGCAGTCTCCCCTACGAGCAGTACTTC
TRBV27	-	-	TRBJ1-2	CASSSGGSGGYTF	TGTGCCAGCAGTTCGGGCGGATCAGGTGGCTACACCTTC
TRBV5-1	-	TRBD2	TRBJ2-2	CASSLTGGTGELFF	TGCGCCAGCAGCTTGACGGGGGGCACCGGGGAGCTGTTTTTT
TRBV29-1	-	TRBD2	TRBJ2-1	CSVGVRAPGLAGGRSSYNEQFF	TGCAGCGTTGGAGTCAGAGCCCCGGGACTAGCGGGAGGGAGGAGCTCCTACAATGAGCAGTTCTTC
TRBV11-2	few	-	TRBJ2-3	CASSHRDDTDTQYF	TGTGCCAGCAGCCACCGGGACGACACAGATACGCAGTATTTT
TRBV18	-	TRBD1	TRBJ2-7	CASSEQGQYEQYF	TGTGCCAGCTCCGAACAGGGACAGTACGAGCAGTACTTC
TRBV28	-	TRBD2	TRBJ2-3	CASSFLREGQSTDTQYF	TGTGCCAGCAGTTTTCTGCGGGAGGGCCAAAGCACAGATACGCAGTATTTT
TRBV6-5	-	-	TRBJ2-1	CASSYTMNNEQFF	TGTGCCAGCAGTTACACAATGAACAATGAGCAGTTCTTC
TRBV9	-	-	TRBJ2-1	CASSVGAGIFGNEQFF	TGTGCCAGCAGCGTAGGGGCCGGGATATTTGGGAATGAGCAGTTCTTC
TRBV7-9	few	TRBD2	TRBJ2-2	CATTSTGGNTGELFF	TGTGCCACCACCTCGACGGGAGGTAACACCGGGGAGCTGTTTTTT
TRBV19	-	TRBD2	TRBJ2-7	CASSTNGGRFYEQYF	TGTGCCAGTAGTACAAATGGCGGGAGATTTTACGAGCAGTACTTC
TRBV5-4	-	-	TRBJ2-5	CASSPYYRAQETQYF	TGTGCCAGCAGCCCGTATTACAGAGCCCAAGAGACCCAGTACTTC
TRBV27	-	-	TRBJ1-6	CASSSPRTLANSPLHF	TGTGCCAGCAGTTCTCCCCGGACGCTGGCGAATTCACCCCTCCACTTT
TRBV3-1/TRBV3-2	few	-	TRBJ2-7	CASSQAREQYF	TGTGCCAGCAGCCAAGCTCGCGAGCAGTACTTC
TRBV12-3/TRBV12-4	-	-	TRBJ2-1	CASSPGVGGPFF	TGTGCCAGCAGTCCTGGGGTGGGCGGCCCGTTCTTC
TRBV7-9	-	TRBD1	TRBJ2-7	CASSPPGQSYEQYF	TGTGCCAGCAGTCCGCCGGGACAGAGCTACGAGCAGTACTTC
TRBV18	once	-	TRBJ2-5	CASSPKETQYF	TGTGCCAGCTCACCCAAAGAGACCCAGTACTTC
TRBV28	few	TRBD2	TRBJ2-1	CASSLSLARFVF	TGTGCCAGCAGTTTATCACTAGCGAGGTTCGTCTTC
TRBV28	once	-	TRBJ2-6	CASSLLHISGANVLTF	TGTGCCAGCAGTTTACTTCACATCTCTGGGGCCAACGTCCTGACTTTC
TRBV9	-	-	TRBJ2-7	CASSVDPTYEQYF	TGTGCCAGCAGCGTAGATCCGACCTACGAGCAGTACTTC
TRBV18	-	-	TRBJ2-3	CASSTRGGADTDTQYF	TGTGCCAGCTCTACAAGGGGGGGCGCGGACACAGATACGCAGTATTTT
TRBV4-3	-	-	TRBJ2-5	CASSQGTQYQETQYF	TGCGCCAGCAGCCAGGGGACACAGTACCAAGAGACCCAGTACTTC
TRBV12-5	-	-	TRBJ2-3	CASGLARTAQGPDTQYF	TGTGCTAGTGGTTTGGCCCGGACAGCTCAAGGGCCAGATACGCAGTATTTT
TRBV18	-	-	TRBJ2-1	CASSPLTDSYNEQFF	TGTGCCAGCTCACCCTTGACGGACAGCTACAATGAGCAGTTCTTC
TRBV19	once	TRBD2	TRBJ2-5	CASSSQAGVETQYF	TGTGCCAGTAGTTCACAAGCGGGAGTAGAGACCCAGTACTTC